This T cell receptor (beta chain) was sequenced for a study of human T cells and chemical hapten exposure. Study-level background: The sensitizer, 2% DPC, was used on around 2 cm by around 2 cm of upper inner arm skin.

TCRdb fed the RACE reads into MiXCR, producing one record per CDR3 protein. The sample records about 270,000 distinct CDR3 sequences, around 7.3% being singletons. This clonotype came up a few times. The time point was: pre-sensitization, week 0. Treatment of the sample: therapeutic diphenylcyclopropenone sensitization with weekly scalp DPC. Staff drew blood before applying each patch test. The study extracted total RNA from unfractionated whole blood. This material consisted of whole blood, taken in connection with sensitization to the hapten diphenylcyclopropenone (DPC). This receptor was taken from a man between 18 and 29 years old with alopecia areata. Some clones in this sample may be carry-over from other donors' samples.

The CDR3 loop reads CASSPTGPYEQYF. DNA for the CDR3: TGCGCCAGCAGCCCGACAGGGCCCTACGAGCAGTACTTC. The chain combines TRBV10-1 with TRBJ2-7; 7 bases line up with TRBD1. The trim removed 6 bases at V and 2 bases at J, leaving 4 bases unmatched. The CDR3 has 13 amino acids. CDR1 and CDR2 (germline): WNHNN, SYGVQD (reference sequence).